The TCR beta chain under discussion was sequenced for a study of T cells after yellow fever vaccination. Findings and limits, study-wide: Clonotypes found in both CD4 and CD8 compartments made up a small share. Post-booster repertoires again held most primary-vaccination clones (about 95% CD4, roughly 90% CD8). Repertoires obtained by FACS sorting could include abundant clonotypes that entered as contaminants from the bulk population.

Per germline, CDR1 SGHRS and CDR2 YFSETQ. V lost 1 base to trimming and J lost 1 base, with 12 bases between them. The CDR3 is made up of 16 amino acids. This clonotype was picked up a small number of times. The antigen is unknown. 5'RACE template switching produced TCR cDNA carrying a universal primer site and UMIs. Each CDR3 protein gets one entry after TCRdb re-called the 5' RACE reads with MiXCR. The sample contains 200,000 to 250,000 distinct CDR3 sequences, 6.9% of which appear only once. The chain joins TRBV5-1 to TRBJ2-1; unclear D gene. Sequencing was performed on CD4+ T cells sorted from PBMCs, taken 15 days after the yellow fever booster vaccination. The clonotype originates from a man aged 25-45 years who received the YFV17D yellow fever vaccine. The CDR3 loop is CASSLQTVQSYNEQFF. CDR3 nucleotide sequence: TGCGCCAGCAGCTTGCAGACCGTCCAATCCTACAATGAGCAGTTCTTC. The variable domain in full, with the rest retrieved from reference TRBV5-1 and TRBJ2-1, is KAGVTQTPRYLIKTRGQQVTLSCSPISGHRSVSWYQQTPGQGLQFLFEYFSETQRNKGNFPGRFSGRQFSNSRSEMNVSTLELGDSALYLCASSLQTVQSYNEQFFGPGTRLTVL.